This T cell receptor beta chain was documented in a study of cytomegalovirus exposure and HLA in healthy donors. The CDR3 consists of 16 residues. V was cut by 2 bases and J by 1 base, with 11 bases left in between. The germline gives CDR1 SGHVS, CDR2 FQNEAQ. 60 Vbeta and 13 Jbeta primers were used in PCR. The method was immunoSEQ multiplex PCR; TCRdb's version includes in-frame clones alone and lacks a portion of them. The table shows under 150,000 clones, with around 77% occurring only once. The specimen was PBMCs. The chain is built from TRBV7-8 and TRBJ2-2; D is possibly TRBD2 (5 bases). This TCR derives from a woman aged 50 to 60 in good health and CMV-seronegative. The chain's CDR3 is CASSLFPGLNTGELFF. For the CDR3, the DNA is TGTGCCAGCAGCTTATTCCCCGGACTGAACACCGGGGAGCTGTTTTTT.